These 20 T cell receptor beta chains share one sample of origin, sequenced in a study of blood T cell repertoires in COVID-19. The repertoire was sequenced with immunoSEQ multiplex PCR; TCRdb's copy has only in-frame clones and lacks some. This sample has roughly 100,000 clones, with about 90% found just once. Specimen: peripheral blood. The source of these receptors is a middle-aged man with acute or convalescent COVID-19.

The rearrangement links TRBV5-1 to TRBJ2-1; 7 nucleotides line up with TRBD2. The V and J ends lost 4 bases and 4 bases, in that order; junction bases with no gene match: 14. Germline loops: CDR1 SGHRS, CDR2 YFSETQ. The CDR3 has 17 amino acids. The CDR3 sequence is CASSPGIGGRIYNEQFF. The CDR3 DNA reads TGCGCCAGCAGCCCCGGGATTGGCGGGAGAATATACAATGAGCAGTTCTTC. Together with reference TRBV5-1 and TRBJ2-1, the CDR3 gives the full variable domain: KAGVTQTPRYLIKTRGQQVTLSCSPISGHRSVSWYQQTPGQGLQFLFEYFSETQRNKGNFPGRFSGRQFSNSRSEMNVSTLELGDSALYLCASSPGIGGRIYNEQFFGPGTRLTVL.

The V call is TRBV12-2, the J call TRBJ2-2; no DNA check was done on the table's D call, TRBD1. TRBV12-2 is a listed pseudogene. This CDR3 has 20 residues. The CDR3 here is CASRLARGDSKPIRAGELFF. In DNA, the CDR3 is TGTGCAAGTCGCTTAGCGAGAGGGGACAGTAAGCCGATTCGGGCCGGGGAGCTGTTTTTT.

This chain joins TRBV4-1 and TRBJ1-5, with 10 nucleotides matching TRBD1. V lost 3 bases, J lost 6 bases, and 11 bases stayed unmatched. The CDR3 has 17 residues. Germline V gives CDR1 MGHRA, CDR2 YSYEKL. CDR3 nucleotides: TGCGCCAGCAGCCAGGAGGGGGGTGGGACAGGGGTTCAGCCCCAGCATTTT. Translated: CASSQEGGGTGVQPQHF.

V and J are TRBV10-3 and TRBJ1-5; perhaps TRBD1 as D (5 bases). V was pared by 2 bases and J by 2 bases, with 10 bases between. The V gene's germline CDR1 is ENHRY and CDR2 SYGVKD. This CDR3 comprises 15 residues. As DNA, the CDR3 is TGTGCCATCAGTGAGGGGGGGTACGGCAATCAGCCCCAGCATTTT. It translates to CAISEGGYGNQPQHF.

The chain links TRBV7-6 to TRBJ2-1, with a possible D match to TRBD2 (9 bases). Trimming shortened V by 5 bases and J by 1 base, and 21 bases separated the two germline ends. In germline, CDR1 is SGHVS, CDR2 FNYEAQ. The CDR3 runs to 18 residues. The CDR3 DNA reads as TGTGCCAGCAGCCCAGGGGGCGGGAGGGCCCGATCCTACAATGAGCAGTTCTTC. Its translation: CASSPGGGRARSYNEQFF.

This clone was recorded once. This chain joins TRBV3-1 (or the pseudogene TRBV3-2) and TRBJ2-7; TRBD1 matches at 7 bases. The trim removed 8 bases at V and 2 bases at J, leaving 6 bases unmatched. In germline, CDR1 is LGHDT, CDR2 YNNKEL (reference sequence). The length of the CDR3 is 13 residues. The CDR3 sequence is CASAKDRPYEQYF. The DNA for the CDR3 is TGTGCCAGCGCCAAGGACAGGCCCTACGAGCAGTACTTC.

The chain recombines TRBV19 with TRBJ2-1; 10 positions agree with TRBD2. The ends lost 3 bases at V and 5 bases at J; junction bases unmatched: 4. CDR3 length: 15 amino acids. In germline, CDR1 is LNHDA, CDR2 SQIVND (reference sequence). The CDR3 coding sequence is TGTGCCAGTAGTATTCTAGCGGGAGTTGACAATGAGCAGTTCTTC. It translates to CASSILAGVDNEQFF.

This chain links TRBV6-4 with TRBJ2-7; 9 bases line up with TRBD1. The CDR3 is made up of 18 amino acids. The J segment lost 2 bases and the V segment lost 9 bases, leaving 20 bases of the junction unmatched. Germline CDR1 and CDR2: MRHNA and SNTAGT. The CDR3 DNA reads TGTGCCAGTGAAGGATCGAGACAGGGGGTGTCAAGTGCCTACGAGCAGTACTTC. Encoded protein: CASEGSRQGVSSAYEQYF.

The V gene is TRBV29-1, the J gene TRBJ2-2; the match to TRBD2 covers 8 bases. Germline V lookup: CDR1 SQVTM, CDR2 ANQGSEA. The CDR3 contains 12 residues. V gave up 7 bases and J gave up 3 bases; unmatched junction bases: 1. Written as DNA, the CDR3 is TGCAGCGCACTAGCGGACACCGGGGAGCTGTTTTTT. Encoded protein: CSALADTGELFF.

The chain couples TRBV3-1 (or the pseudogene TRBV3-2) to TRBJ2-7; possible D gene TRBD2, 6 bases. V gave up 1 base and J gave up 7 bases, with 8 bases separating them. Germline loops: CDR1 LGHDT, CDR2 YNNKEL (reference sequence). CDR3 length: 12 residues. CDR3 region: CASSQVRGEQYF. CDR3 in DNA: TGTGCCAGCAGCCAAGTACGGGGGGAGCAGTACTTC.

V gene TRBV29-1 combines with J gene TRBJ2-4; D may be TRBD2 (5 bases). Germline CDR1 SQVTM, CDR2 ANQGSEA. There are 14 residues in the CDR3. V dropped 6 bases and J dropped 0 bases, with 12 bases sitting between them. The CDR3 sequence: CSVAAGLAKNIQYF. The CDR3 coding sequence is TGCAGCGTCGCTGCCGGACTAGCCAAAAACATTCAGTACTTC.

This chain joins TRBV19 and TRBJ2-1; maybe TRBD1 (6 bases). CDR3 length: 14 residues. Germline CDR1 reads LNHDA; CDR2 reads SQIVND (reference sequence). V lost 6 bases and J lost 0, with 9 bases in between. The CDR3 coding sequence is TGTGCCAGTAGCCTAGGGGGCTCCTACAATGAGCAGTTCTTC. Its protein product is CASSLGGSYNEQFF. The whole variable domain, filled in from reference TRBV19 and TRBJ2-1, reads DGGITQSPKYLFRKEGQNVTLSCEQNLNHDAMYWYRQDPGQGLRLIYYSQIVNDFQKGDIAEGYSVSREKKESFPLTVTSAQKNPTAFYLCASSLGGSYNEQFFGPGTRLTVL.

The chain's CDR3 is CASSVYNGQDTQYF. The CDR3 DNA reads as TGTGCCAGCAGTGTTTACAATGGCCAAGATACGCAGTATTTT. The rearrangement links TRBV2 to TRBJ2-3; D is unclear. The CDR3 is 14 amino acids. V shed 4 bases and J shed 5 bases, with 13 bases lying between them. Germline V lookup: CDR1 SNHLY, CDR2 FYNNEI.

This sequence joins TRBV5-1 and TRBJ1-1; no clear D gene. The CDR3 is 13 amino acids. V was pared by 2 bases and J by 1 base, with 6 bases between. Germline V gene data show CDR1 as SGHRS and CDR2 as YFSETQ. This CDR3 is CASSFSRNTEAFF. As DNA, the CDR3 is TGCGCCAGCAGCTTCTCCAGGAACACTGAAGCTTTCTTT.

The rearrangement links TRBV27 to TRBJ1-2, with 8 nucleotides matching TRBD1. This CDR3 spans 14 amino acids. The junction had 8 bases not matched to a gene; V was cut back by 5 bases and J by 6 bases. Germline CDR1 is MNHEY and CDR2 is SMNVEV (reference sequence). CDR3 DNA sequence: TGTGCCAGCAGTCCGAGGACAGGGAGGAATGGCTACACCTTC. This gives the protein CASSPRTGRNGYTF.

CDR3 in DNA: TGTGCCAGTAGTCCCAGGTTTAGCACAGATACGCAGTATTTT. Amino acids: CASSPRFSTDTQYF. This chain links TRBV19 with TRBJ2-3; D not certain. CDR1 and CDR2 (germline): LNHDA, SQIVND (reference sequence). This CDR3 has 14 residues. Trimming stripped 5 bases from V and 0 bases from J, with 9 bases between.

V and J are TRBV6-1 and TRBJ1-6; a possible D gene is TRBD1 (6 bases). Germline-derived CDR1 and CDR2 are MNHNS and SASEGT. The germline V and J ends were trimmed by 3 bases and 7 bases, with 16 bases remaining between them. The CDR3 loop spans 16 amino acids. The CDR3 loop is CASSEGAGTGNSPLHF. For the CDR3, the DNA is TGTGCCAGCAGTGAGGGGGCCGGGACGGGGAATTCACCCCTCCACTTT.

In DNA, the CDR3 is TGTGCCTGGAGTAAGCCAGGGGGAGACGGAAACACCATATATTTT. Translated: CAWSKPGGDGNTIYF. The V and J genes are TRBV30 and TRBJ1-3; 7 bases are a match to TRBD1. The germline V gene encodes CDR1 GTSNPN and CDR2 SVGIG (reference sequence). This CDR3 comprises 15 residues. J gave up 4 bases and V 2 bases, and 8 bases lay outside the gene matches. Full variable domain (rest looked up from reference TRBV30 and TRBJ1-3): SQTIHQWPATLVQPVGSPLSLECTVEGTSNPNLYWYRQAAGRGLQLLFYSVGIGQISSEVPQNLSASRPQDRQFILSSKKLLLSDSGFYLCAWSKPGGDGNTIYFGEGSWLTVV.

J is TRBJ1-3 and V is TRBV25-1; possibly TRBD1 for D (5 bases). The CDR3 runs 15 residues. V dropped 1 base and J dropped 2 bases, with 9 bases sitting between them. In germline, CDR1 is MGHDK, CDR2 SYGVNS. The CDR3 DNA follows: TGTGCCAGCAGTGAATGGGGCAGGGCTGGAAACACCATATATTTT. It encodes CASSEWGRAGNTIYF.

The chain employs TRBV24-1 and TRBJ2-5, with TRBD1 as a possible D gene (6 bases). Trimming removed 0 bases from V and 5 bases from J, with 15 bases in between. Germline V CDR1 and CDR2: KGHDR, SFDVKD. This CDR3 has 16 residues. The CDR3 region is CATSDLGGVKGETQYF. CDR3 nucleotides: TGTGCCACCAGTGATTTGGGGGGCGTAAAAGGCGAGACCCAGTACTTC.